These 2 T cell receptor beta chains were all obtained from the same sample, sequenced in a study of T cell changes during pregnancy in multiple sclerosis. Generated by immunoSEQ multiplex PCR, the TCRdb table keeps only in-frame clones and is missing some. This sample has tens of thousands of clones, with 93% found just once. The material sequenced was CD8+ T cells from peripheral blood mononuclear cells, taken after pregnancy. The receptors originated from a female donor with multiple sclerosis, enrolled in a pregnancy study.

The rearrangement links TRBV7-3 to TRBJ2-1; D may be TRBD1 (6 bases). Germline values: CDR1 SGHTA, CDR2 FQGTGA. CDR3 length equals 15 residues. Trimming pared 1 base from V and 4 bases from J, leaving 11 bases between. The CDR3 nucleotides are TGTGCCAGCAGCTTAATTGGGCAGGGGTACAATGAGCAGTTCTTC. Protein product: CASSLIGQGYNEQFF.

The CDR3 reads CASSPPTGPYEQYF. CDR3 nucleotides: TGTGCCAGCAGCCCCCCGACAGGGCCCTACGAGCAGTACTTC. This chain uses TRBV5-5 with TRBJ2-7, with 7 positions matching TRBD1. Losses at the gene ends were 4 bases for V and 2 bases for J; bases not matched to a gene: 6. The germline CDR1 and CDR2 sequences are SGHKS and YYEKEE (reference sequence). The CDR3 contains 14 residues.